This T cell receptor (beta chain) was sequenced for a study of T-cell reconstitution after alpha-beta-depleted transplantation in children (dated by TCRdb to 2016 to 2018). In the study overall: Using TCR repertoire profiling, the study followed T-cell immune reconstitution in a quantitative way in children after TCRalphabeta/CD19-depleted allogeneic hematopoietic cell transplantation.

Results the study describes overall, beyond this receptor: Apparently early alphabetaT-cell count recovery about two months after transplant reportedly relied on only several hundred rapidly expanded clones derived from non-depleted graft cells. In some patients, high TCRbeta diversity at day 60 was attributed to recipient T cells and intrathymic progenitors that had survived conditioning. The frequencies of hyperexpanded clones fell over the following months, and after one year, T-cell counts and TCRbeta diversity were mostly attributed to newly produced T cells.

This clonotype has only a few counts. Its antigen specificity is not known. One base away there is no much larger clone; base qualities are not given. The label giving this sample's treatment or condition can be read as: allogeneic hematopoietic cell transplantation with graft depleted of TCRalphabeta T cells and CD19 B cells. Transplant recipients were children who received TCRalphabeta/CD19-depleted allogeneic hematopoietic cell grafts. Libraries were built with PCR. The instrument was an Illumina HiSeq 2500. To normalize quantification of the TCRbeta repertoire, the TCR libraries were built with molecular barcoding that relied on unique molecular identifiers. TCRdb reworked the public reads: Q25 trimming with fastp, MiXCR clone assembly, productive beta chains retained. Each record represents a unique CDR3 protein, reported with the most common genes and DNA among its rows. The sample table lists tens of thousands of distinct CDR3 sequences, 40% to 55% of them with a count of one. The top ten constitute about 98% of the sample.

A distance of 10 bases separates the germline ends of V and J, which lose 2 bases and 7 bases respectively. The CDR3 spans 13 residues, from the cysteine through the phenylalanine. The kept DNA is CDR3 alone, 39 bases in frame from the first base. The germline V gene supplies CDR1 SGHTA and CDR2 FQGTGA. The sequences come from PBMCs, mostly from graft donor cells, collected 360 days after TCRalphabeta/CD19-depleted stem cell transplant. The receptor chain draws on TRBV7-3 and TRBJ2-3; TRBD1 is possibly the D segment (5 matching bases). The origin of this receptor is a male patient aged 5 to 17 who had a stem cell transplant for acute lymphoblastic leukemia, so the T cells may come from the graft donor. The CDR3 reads CASSLGQGHTQYF. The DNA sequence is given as TGTGCCAGCAGCTTAGGCCAGGGTCATACGCAGTATTTT. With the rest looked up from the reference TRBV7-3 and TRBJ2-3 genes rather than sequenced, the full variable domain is GAGVSQTPSNKVTEKGKYVELRCDPISGHTALYWYRQSLGQGPEFLIYFQGTGAADDSGLPNDRFFAVRPEGSVSTLKIQRTERGDSAVYLCASSLGQGHTQYFGPGTRLTVL.